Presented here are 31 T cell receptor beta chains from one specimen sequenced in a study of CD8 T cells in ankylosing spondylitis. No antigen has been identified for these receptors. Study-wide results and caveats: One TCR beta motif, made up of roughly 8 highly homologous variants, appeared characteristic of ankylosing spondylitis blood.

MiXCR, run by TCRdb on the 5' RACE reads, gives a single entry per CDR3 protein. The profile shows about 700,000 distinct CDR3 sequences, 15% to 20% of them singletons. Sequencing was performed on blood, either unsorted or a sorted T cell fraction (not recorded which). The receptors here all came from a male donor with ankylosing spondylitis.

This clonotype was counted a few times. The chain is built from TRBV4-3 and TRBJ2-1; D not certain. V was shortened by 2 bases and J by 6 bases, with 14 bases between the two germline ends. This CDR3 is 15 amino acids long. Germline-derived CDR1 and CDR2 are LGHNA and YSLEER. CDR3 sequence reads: CASSQSYGGVNEQFF. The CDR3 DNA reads TGCGCCAGCAGCCAATCTTACGGCGGAGTCAATGAGCAGTTCTTC.

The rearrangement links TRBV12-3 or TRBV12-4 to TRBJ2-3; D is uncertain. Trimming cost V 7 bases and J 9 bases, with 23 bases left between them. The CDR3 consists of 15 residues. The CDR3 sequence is CASTLRGDRSGTQYF. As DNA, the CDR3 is TGTGCCAGCACCCTCCGAGGAGATCGCTCTGGGACGCAGTATTTT.

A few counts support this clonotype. CDR3 DNA sequence: TGCGCCAGCAGCTTAAGGAGGGGAGAAGAGACCCAGTACTTC. It encodes CASSLRRGEETQYF. This chain connects TRBV5-1 to TRBJ2-5; TRBD2 might be the D (6 bases). This CDR3 has 14 residues. From germline, CDR1 is SGHRS and CDR2 YFSETQ. V lost 2 bases to trimming and J lost 3 bases, with 11 bases between them.

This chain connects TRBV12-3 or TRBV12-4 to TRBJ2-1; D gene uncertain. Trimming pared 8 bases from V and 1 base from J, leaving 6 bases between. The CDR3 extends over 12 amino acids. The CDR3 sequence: CASGRSYNEQFF. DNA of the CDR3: TGTGCCAGCGGGCGGTCCTACAATGAGCAGTTCTTC.

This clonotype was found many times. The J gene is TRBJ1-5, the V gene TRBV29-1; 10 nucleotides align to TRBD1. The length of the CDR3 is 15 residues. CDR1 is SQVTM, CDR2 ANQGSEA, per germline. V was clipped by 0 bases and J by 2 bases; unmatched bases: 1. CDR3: CSVEEGTGGNQPQHF. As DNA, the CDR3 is TGCAGCGTTGAAGAAGGGACAGGGGGCAATCAGCCCCAGCATTTT.

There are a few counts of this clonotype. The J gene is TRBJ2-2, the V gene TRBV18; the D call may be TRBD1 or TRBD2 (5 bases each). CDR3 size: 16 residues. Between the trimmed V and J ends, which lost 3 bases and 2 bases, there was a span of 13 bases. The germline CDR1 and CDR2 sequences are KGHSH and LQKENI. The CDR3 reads CASSPYGTRNTGELFF. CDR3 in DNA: TGTGCCAGCTCACCGTACGGGACCCGAAACACCGGGGAGCTGTTTTTT.

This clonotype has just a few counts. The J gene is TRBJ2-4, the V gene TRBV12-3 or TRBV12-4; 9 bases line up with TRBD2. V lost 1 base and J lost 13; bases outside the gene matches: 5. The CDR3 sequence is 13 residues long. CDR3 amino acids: CASSLDPSGEQYF. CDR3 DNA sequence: TGTGCCAGCAGTTTAGACCCTAGCGGGGAGCAGTACTTC.

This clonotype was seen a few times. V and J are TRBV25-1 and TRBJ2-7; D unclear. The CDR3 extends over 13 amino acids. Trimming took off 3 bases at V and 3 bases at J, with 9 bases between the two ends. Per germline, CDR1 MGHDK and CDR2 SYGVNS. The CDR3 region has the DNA TGTGCCAGCAGTGACACGGTTGTCTACGAGCAGTACTTC. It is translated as CASSDTVVYEQYF.

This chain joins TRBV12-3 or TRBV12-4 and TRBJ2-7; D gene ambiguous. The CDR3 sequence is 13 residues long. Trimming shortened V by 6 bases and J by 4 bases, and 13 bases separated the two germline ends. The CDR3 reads CASRDLDGYEQYF. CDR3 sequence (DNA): TGTGCCAGCAGAGACCTCGACGGGTACGAGCAGTACTTC.

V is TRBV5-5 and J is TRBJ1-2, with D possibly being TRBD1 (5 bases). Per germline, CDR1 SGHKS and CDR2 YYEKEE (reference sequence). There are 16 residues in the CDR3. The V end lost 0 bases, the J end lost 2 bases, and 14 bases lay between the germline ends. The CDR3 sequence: CASSLAEGALNYGYTF. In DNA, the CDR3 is TGTGCCAGCAGCTTGGCGGAAGGGGCCCTCAACTATGGCTACACCTTC.

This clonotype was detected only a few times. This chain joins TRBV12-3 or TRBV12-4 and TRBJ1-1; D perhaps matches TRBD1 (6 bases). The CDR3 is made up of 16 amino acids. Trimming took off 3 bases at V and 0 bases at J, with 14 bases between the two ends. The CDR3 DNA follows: TGTGCCAGCAGTTTGAGCGGGCCAGGGGTGAACACTGAAGCTTTCTTT. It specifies CASSLSGPGVNTEAFF.

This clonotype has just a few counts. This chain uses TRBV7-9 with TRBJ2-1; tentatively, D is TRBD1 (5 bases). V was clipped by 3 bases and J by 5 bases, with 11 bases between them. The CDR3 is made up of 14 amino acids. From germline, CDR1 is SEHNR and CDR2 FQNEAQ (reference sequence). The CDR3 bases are TGTGCCAGCAGCTTTCAGGGTACTCACAATGAGCAGTTCTTC. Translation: CASSFQGTHNEQFF.

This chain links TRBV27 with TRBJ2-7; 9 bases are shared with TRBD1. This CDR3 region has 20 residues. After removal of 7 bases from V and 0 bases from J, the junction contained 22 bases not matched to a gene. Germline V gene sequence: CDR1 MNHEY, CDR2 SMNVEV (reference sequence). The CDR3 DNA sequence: TGTGCCAGCAAAGGAAAAGGACAGGGGTGGTTAGAGGCAAACTCCTACGAGCAGTACTTC. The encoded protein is CASKGKGQGWLEANSYEQYF.

The CDR3 is CASSFGGNGELFF. CDR3 DNA: TGTGCCAGCAGTTTTGGGGGGAACGGGGAGCTGTTTTTT. The rearrangement joins TRBV12-3 or TRBV12-4 to TRBJ2-2, with a weak D call TRBD2 (6 bases). Deletions cut 3 bases from V and 7 bases from J, with 9 bases between. The CDR3 runs to 13 residues.

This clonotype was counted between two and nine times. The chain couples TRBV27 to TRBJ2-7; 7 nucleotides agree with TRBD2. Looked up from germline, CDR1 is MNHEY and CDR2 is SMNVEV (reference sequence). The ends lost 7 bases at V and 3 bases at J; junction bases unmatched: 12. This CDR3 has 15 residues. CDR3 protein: CASIGGASGRYEQYF. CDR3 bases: TGTGCCAGCATTGGGGGAGCTAGCGGCCGCTACGAGCAGTACTTC.

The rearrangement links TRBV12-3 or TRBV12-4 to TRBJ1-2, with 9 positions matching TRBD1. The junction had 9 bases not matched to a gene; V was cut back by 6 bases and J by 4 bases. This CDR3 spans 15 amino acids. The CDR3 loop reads CASRLGQGISYGYTF. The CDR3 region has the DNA TGTGCCAGCAGACTAGGACAGGGGATATCCTATGGCTACACCTTC.

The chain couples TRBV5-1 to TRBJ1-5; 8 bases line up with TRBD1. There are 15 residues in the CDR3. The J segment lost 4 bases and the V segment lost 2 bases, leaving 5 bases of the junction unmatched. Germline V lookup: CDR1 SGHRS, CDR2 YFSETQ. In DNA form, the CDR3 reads TGCGCCAGCAGCTTATACGGACAGGGAAATCAGCCCCAGCATTTT. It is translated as CASSLYGQGNQPQHF.

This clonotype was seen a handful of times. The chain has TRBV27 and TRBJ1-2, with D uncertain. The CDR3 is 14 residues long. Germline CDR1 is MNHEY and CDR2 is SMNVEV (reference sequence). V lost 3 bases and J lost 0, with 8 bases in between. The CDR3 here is CASSFARTNYGYTF. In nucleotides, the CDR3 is TGTGCCAGCAGTTTTGCCAGGACTAACTATGGCTACACCTTC.

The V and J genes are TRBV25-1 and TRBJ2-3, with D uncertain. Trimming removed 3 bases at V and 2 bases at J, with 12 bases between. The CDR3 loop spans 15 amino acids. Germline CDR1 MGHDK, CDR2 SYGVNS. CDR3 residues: CASSDSRLPTDTQYF. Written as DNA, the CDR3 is TGTGCCAGCAGTGATTCCAGGTTACCCACAGATACGCAGTATTTT.

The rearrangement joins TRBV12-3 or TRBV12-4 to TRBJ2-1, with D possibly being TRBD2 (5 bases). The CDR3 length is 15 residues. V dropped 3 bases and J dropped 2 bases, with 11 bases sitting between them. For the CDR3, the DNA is TGTGCCAGCAGTTTTGGGAGTCCCACCTACAATGAGCAGTTCTTC. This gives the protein CASSFGSPTYNEQFF.

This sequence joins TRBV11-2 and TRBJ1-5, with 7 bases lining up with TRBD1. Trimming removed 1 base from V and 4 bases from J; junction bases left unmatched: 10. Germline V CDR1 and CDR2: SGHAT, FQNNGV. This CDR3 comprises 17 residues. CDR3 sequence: CASSLGITGDPNQPQHF. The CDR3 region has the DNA TGTGCCAGCAGCTTAGGAATAACAGGGGACCCAAATCAGCCCCAGCATTTT. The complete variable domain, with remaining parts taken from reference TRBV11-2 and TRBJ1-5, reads EAGVAQSPRYKIIEKRQSVAFWCNPISGHATLYWYQQILGQGPKLLIQFQNNGVVDDSQLPKDRFSAERLKGVDSTLKIQPAKLEDSAVYLCASSLGITGDPNQPQHFGDGTRLSIL.

DNA of the CDR3: TGTGCCATCAGTGAGCAGGGGACTAGCGGGATGACCTCCTACGAGCAGTACTTC. Its protein product is CAISEQGTSGMTSYEQYF. The J gene is TRBJ2-7, the V gene TRBV10-3; TRBD2 agrees at 13 bases. This CDR3 has 18 residues. Germline CDR1 ENHRY, CDR2 SYGVKD. J lost 0 bases, V lost 2 bases, and 7 bases had no gene match.

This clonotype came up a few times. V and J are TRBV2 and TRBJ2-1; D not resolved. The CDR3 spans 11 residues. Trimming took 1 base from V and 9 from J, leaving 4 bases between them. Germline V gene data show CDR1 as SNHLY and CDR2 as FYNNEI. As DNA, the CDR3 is TGTGCCAGCAGTGAAGTCGGTGAGCAGTTCTTC. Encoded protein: CASSEVGEQFF.

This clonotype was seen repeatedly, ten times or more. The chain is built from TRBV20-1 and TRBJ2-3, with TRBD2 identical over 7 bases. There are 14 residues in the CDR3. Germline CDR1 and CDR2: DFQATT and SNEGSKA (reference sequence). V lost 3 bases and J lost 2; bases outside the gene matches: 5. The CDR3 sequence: CSASLGTITDTQYF. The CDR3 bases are TGCAGTGCTAGCCTCGGGACTATCACAGATACGCAGTATTTT.

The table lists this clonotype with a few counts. The CDR3 DNA sequence: TGTGCCAGCCAAACTAGCGGGCTCTACAATGAGCAGTTCTTC. This codes for CASQTSGLYNEQFF. This rearrangement joins TRBV12-3 or TRBV12-4 to TRBJ2-1; 9 positions agree with TRBD2. There are 14 residues in the CDR3. The J segment lost 3 bases and the V segment lost 8 bases, leaving 5 bases of the junction unmatched.

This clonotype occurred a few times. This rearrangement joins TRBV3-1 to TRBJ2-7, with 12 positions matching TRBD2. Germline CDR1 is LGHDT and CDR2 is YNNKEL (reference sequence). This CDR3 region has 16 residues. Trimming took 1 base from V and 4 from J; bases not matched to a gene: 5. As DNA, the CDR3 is TGTGCCAGCAGCCAAGGGACTAGCGGGACCACTTACGAGCAGTACTTC. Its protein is CASSQGTSGTTYEQYF.

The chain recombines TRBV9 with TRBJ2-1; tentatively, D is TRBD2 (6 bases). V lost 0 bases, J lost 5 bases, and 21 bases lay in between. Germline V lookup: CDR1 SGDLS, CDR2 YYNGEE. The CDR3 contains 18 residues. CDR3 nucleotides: TGTGCCAGCAGCGTAGACGTCGGGGGTCGGGTTGGACACAATGAGCAGTTCTTC. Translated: CASSVDVGGRVGHNEQFF. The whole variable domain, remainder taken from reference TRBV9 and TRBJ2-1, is DSGVTQTPKHLITATGQRVTLRCSPRSGDLSVYWYQQSLDQGLQFLIQYYNGEERAKGNILERFSAQQFPDLHSELNLSSLELGDSALYFCASSVDVGGRVGHNEQFFGPGTRLTVL.

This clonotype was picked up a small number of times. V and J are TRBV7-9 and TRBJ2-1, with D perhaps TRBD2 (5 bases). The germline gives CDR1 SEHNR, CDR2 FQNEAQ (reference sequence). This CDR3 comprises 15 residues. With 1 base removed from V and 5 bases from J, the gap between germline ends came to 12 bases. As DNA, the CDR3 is TGTGCCAGCAGCTTAGAATCCGGACTGAACAATGAGCAGTTCTTC. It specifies CASSLESGLNNEQFF. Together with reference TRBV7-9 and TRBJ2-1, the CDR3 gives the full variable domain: DTGVSQNPRHKITKRGQNVTFRCDPISEHNRLYWYRQTLGQGPEFLTYFQNEAQLEKSRLLSDRFSAERPKGSFSTLEIQRTEQGDSAMYLCASSLESGLNNEQFFGPGTRLTVL.

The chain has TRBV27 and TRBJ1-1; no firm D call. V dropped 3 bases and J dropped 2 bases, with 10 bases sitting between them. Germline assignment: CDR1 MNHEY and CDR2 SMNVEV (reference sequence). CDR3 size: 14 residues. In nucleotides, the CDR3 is TGTGCCAGCAGTTTGGTGTCAGCTAACACTGAAGCTTTCTTT. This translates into CASSLVSANTEAFF.

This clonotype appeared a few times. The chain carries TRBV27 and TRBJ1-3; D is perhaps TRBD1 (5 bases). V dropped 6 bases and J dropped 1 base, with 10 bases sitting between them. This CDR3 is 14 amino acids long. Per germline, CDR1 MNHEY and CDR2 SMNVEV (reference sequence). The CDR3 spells CASSPGFSGNTIYF. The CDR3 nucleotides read TGTGCCAGCAGCCCAGGGTTTTCTGGAAACACCATATATTTT.

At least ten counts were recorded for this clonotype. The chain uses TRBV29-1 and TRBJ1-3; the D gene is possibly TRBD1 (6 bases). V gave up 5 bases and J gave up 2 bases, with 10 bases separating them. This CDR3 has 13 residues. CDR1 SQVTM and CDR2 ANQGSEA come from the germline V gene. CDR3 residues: CSVRTEPGNTIYF. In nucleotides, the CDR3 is TGCAGCGTTAGGACAGAGCCTGGAAACACCATATATTTT.